The 20 T cell receptor beta chains below all came from one sample that was sequenced in a study of PD-L1 blockade in urothelial cancer. Here immunoSEQ multiplex PCR was the method, and the copy in TCRdb shows in-frame clones only, minus some. The sample lists 100,000 to 150,000 clones, roughly 82% occurring once. Sample time point: peripheral blood 6 weeks after treatment start. This sample comprised PBMCs, obtained around atezolizumab (anti-PD-L1) treatment. The receptors were gathered from a man between 50 and 59 years old with urothelial cancer.

The chain joins TRBV30 to TRBJ2-1; the match to TRBD2 covers 10 bases. This CDR3 has 13 residues. The ends lost 4 bases at V and 8 bases at J; junction bases unmatched: 5. In germline, CDR1 is GTSNPN, CDR2 SVGIG (reference sequence). CDR3 nucleotides: TGTGCCTGGAATCTAGCGGGAGCTCATGAGCAGTTCTTC. Translated, it gives CAWNLAGAHEQFF. The variable domain in full, with the rest retrieved from reference TRBV30 and TRBJ2-1, is SQTIHQWPATLVQPVGSPLSLECTVEGTSNPNLYWYRQAAGRGLQLLFYSVGIGQISSEVPQNLSASRPQDRQFILSSKKLLLSDSGFYLCAWNLAGAHEQFFGPGTRLTVL.

This sequence joins TRBV7-9 and TRBJ2-3, with 9 bases aligning to TRBD2. This CDR3 region has 16 residues. Germline CDR1 reads SEHNR; CDR2 reads FQNEAQ (reference sequence). With V trimmed by 5 bases and J by 5 bases, 11 bases remained unmatched. The CDR3: CASSQPPGLAGDTQYF. CDR3 in DNA: TGTGCCAGCAGCCAACCACCGGGACTAGCTGGAGATACGCAGTATTTT.

This rearrangement joins TRBV4-1 to TRBJ2-7; D remains unclear. Trimming removed 4 bases from V and 1 base from J, with 8 bases in between. The CDR3 is 13 amino acids. Germline lookup yields CDR1 MGHRA and CDR2 YSYEKL. The CDR3 region is CASSPPGSYEQYF. Here the CDR3 DNA reads TGCGCCAGCAGCCCCCCCGGGTCCTACGAGCAGTACTTC.

The chain has TRBV2 and TRBJ1-2; a weak D match, TRBD1 (6 bases). This CDR3 contains 13 residues. Germline V lookup: CDR1 SNHLY, CDR2 FYNNEI. Trimming took 6 bases from V and 2 from J, leaving 10 bases between them. The CDR3 loop is CASRTTGNYGYTF. The DNA of the CDR3 is TGTGCCAGCAGAACAACAGGGAACTATGGCTACACCTTC.

The gene calls are TRBV19 and TRBJ1-5; D gene uncertain. There are 15 residues in the CDR3. V dropped 5 bases and J dropped 2 bases, with 13 bases sitting between them. The germline CDR1 and CDR2 sequences are LNHDA and SQIVND (reference sequence). The CDR3 sequence is CASSDPRRGNQPQHF. The CDR3 bases are TGTGCCAGTAGTGACCCCCGGCGGGGCAATCAGCCCCAGCATTTT.

The chain is built from TRBV5-1 and TRBJ1-1; D not resolved. CDR3 size: 12 residues. Trimming removed 3 bases at V and 0 bases at J, with 3 bases between. Looked up from germline, CDR1 is SGHRS and CDR2 is YFSETQ. The CDR3 DNA follows: TGCGCCAGCAGCTCAGTGAACACTGAAGCTTTCTTT. This translates into CASSSVNTEAFF.

The chain uses TRBV16 and TRBJ1-2; 7 bases agree with TRBD1. Germline CDR1 is KGHSY and CDR2 is FQNENV. The V segment lost 2 bases and the J segment 4 bases; nucleotides outside the gene matches: 1. The CDR3 is made up of 13 amino acids. CDR3 loop: CASSQTGVYGYTF. The CDR3, as DNA: TGTGCCAGCAGCCAAACAGGGGTCTATGGCTACACCTTC.

The rearrangement links TRBV2 to TRBJ2-7, with 7 bases fitting TRBD1. The germline CDR1 and CDR2 sequences are SNHLY and FYNNEI. With V trimmed by 0 bases and J by 0 bases, 5 bases remained unmatched. There are 16 residues in the CDR3. CDR3 bases: TGTGCCAGCAGTGAAGCGCCGGGACAGTACTCCTACGAGCAGTACTTC. This encodes CASSEAPGQYSYEQYF.

The chain links TRBV19 to TRBJ1-4; 8 bases match TRBD1. V was clipped by 6 bases and J by 9 bases; unmatched bases: 12. The CDR3 length is 15 residues. Germline CDR1 LNHDA, CDR2 SQIVND (reference sequence). This CDR3 is CASRDTGTGSKKLFF. The CDR3, as DNA: TGTGCCAGTAGGGATACCGGGACAGGTTCTAAAAAACTGTTTTTT. Together with reference TRBV19 and TRBJ1-4, the CDR3 gives the full variable domain: DGGITQSPKYLFRKEGQNVTLSCEQNLNHDAMYWYRQDPGQGLRLIYYSQIVNDFQKGDIAEGYSVSREKKESFPLTVTSAQKNPTAFYLCASRDTGTGSKKLFFGSGTQLSVL.

The chain couples TRBV28 to TRBJ1-4; 7 nucleotides line up with TRBD1. V lost 3 bases, J lost 4 bases, and 5 bases stayed unmatched. CDR1 is MDHEN and CDR2 is SYDVKM in the germline V gene. The CDR3 extends over 15 amino acids. CDR3 in DNA: TGTGCCAGCAGTTTGGCGGGACAGTTTAATGAAAAACTGTTTTTT. Translating gives CASSLAGQFNEKLFF.

V gene TRBV4-1 combines with J gene TRBJ2-5, with TRBD2 matching over 9 bases. Germline values: CDR1 MGHRA, CDR2 YSYEKL. Trimming at V came to 1 base and at J to 2 bases, leaving 5 bases not matched to a gene. CDR3 length: 16 residues. CDR3 DNA sequence: TGCGCCAGCAGCCAAGGAGTGACTAGCGGACAAGAGACCCAGTACTTC. It encodes CASSQGVTSGQETQYF.

This chain connects TRBV30 to TRBJ2-5; D is unclear. Germline-derived CDR1 and CDR2 are GTSNPN and SVGIG (reference sequence). V dropped 4 bases and J dropped 7 bases, with 13 bases sitting between them. The CDR3 runs 12 residues. CDR3 sequence: CAWNRAALTQYF. The CDR3 DNA sequence: TGTGCCTGGAACAGAGCTGCCTTGACCCAGTACTTC.

This chain connects TRBV27 to TRBJ2-3, with 7 bases matching TRBD2. V shed 2 bases and J 2 bases; nucleotides not matched to a gene: 4. This CDR3 contains 15 residues. Germline CDR1 and CDR2: MNHEY and SMNVEV (reference sequence). DNA for the CDR3: TGTGCCAGCAGTTTAAAGCTAGCGGTCACAGATACGCAGTATTTT. Protein: CASSLKLAVTDTQYF.

This clone was found a few times. The chain recombines TRBV19 with TRBJ2-4; the match to TRBD2 covers 8 bases. The CDR3 spans 15 residues. The germline CDR1 and CDR2 sequences are LNHDA and SQIVND (reference sequence). V trimming: 5 bases; J trimming: 7 bases; junction bases outside the gene matches: 10. Here the CDR3 DNA reads TGTGCCAGTAGTTGGGGGGCGGGAGGAGGGAACATTCAGTACTTC. It codes for CASSWGAGGGNIQYF.

V is TRBV28 and J is TRBJ1-6, with 7 bases matching TRBD1. Per the germline V gene, CDR1 is MDHEN and CDR2 is SYDVKM. The CDR3 covers 15 residues. Losses at the gene ends were 3 bases for V and 10 bases for J; bases not matched to a gene: 9. DNA for the CDR3: TGTGCCAGCAGTTTGGACGGCAGGGGGAGCTCACCCCTCCACTTT. Its protein product is CASSLDGRGSSPLHF.

The V gene is TRBV25-1, the J gene TRBJ2-3; the match to TRBD2 covers 8 bases. From germline, CDR1 is MGHDK and CDR2 SYGVNS. This CDR3 has 15 amino acids. Trimming at V came to 2 bases and at J to 2 bases, leaving 3 bases not matched to a gene. The CDR3 bases are TGTGCCAGCAGTGAAAGGACTAGCCCCACAGATACGCAGTATTTT. It translates to CASSERTSPTDTQYF.

The chain carries TRBV11-2 and TRBJ1-3; D is possibly TRBD1 (6 bases). Germline CDR1 reads SGHAT; CDR2 reads FQNNGV. V was trimmed by 5 bases and J by 8 bases, leaving 16 bases between them. The CDR3 is 14 residues long. The CDR3 reads CASSRQVLSDTIYF. The CDR3 bases are TGTGCCAGCAGCCGACAGGTTCTAAGCGACACCATATATTTT.

The chain has TRBV5-4 and TRBJ2-1; D unresolved. The germline gives CDR1 SGHNT, CDR2 YYREEE (reference sequence). Between the trimmed V and J ends, which lost 0 bases and 2 bases, there was a span of 9 bases. This CDR3 is 15 amino acids long. DNA of the CDR3: TGTGCCAGCAGCTTGGGATTAGCTGCCTACAATGAGCAGTTCTTC. Its protein is CASSLGLAAYNEQFF.

This chain links TRBV5-1 with TRBJ2-7; 7 nucleotides agree with TRBD1. Germline V gene lookup returns CDR1 SGHRS and CDR2 YFSETQ. With V trimmed by 0 bases and J by 0 bases, 12 bases remained unmatched. There are 18 residues in the CDR3. The CDR3 DNA is TGCGCCAGCAGCTTGGGTGGAGGAAGGACAGGATACTCCTACGAGCAGTACTTC. This gives the protein CASSLGGGRTGYSYEQYF.

This chain connects TRBV6-1 to TRBJ1-1; the D gene is possibly TRBD1 (6 bases). Germline V gene lookup returns CDR1 MNHNS and CDR2 SASEGT. Between the trimmed V and J ends, which lost 0 bases and 5 bases, there was a span of 7 bases. This CDR3 has 13 residues. The CDR3 sequence: CASSEARGTEAFF. CDR3 sequence (DNA): TGTGCCAGCAGTGAAGCCAGGGGAACTGAAGCTTTCTTT.